The rows below give T cell receptor beta chains drawn from one sample of a study of regulatory T cells in long-lasting Graves disease. TCRdb passed the multiplex PCR reads through MiXCR, listing each CDR3 protein once. This table holds about 470,000 distinct CDR3 sequences, 20% to 25% found once. Sequenced material: peripheral blood mononuclear cells (PBMCs), taken when the disease was refractory, from a patient treated with antithyroid drugs. These TCRs come from a female donor with Graves disease. Each CDR3 is given with its conserved first and last residue. Fields, in order: CDR3 protein, CDR3 DNA, J gene, V gene, D gene, clone size. The D gene is left open where the match is weak. Some rows have no size entry. The others give once, few or many, or a class for an expanded clone.

CASSSFGEHDNEQFF	TGTGCCAGCAGCAGCTTCGGGGAACACGACAATGAGCAGTTCTTC	TRBJ2-1	TRBV11-2	-	-
CAWNPGQGVETQYF	TGTGCCTGGAACCCGGGACAGGGTGTGGAGACCCAGTACTTC	TRBJ2-5	TRBV30	TRBD1	-
CASSTGTGNGYTF	TGTGCCAGCAGTACCGGGACAGGGAATGGCTACACCTTC	TRBJ1-2	TRBV28	TRBD1	many
CASSQDTGDSNQPQHF	TGTGCCAGCAGCCAAGATACCGGCGATAGCAATCAGCCCCAGCATTTT	TRBJ1-5	TRBV3-1	-	-
CATSRDLIPGRGLGQETQYF	TGTGCCACCAGCAGAGACCTCATCCCAGGGAGGGGATTAGGGCAAGAGACCCAGTACTTC	TRBJ2-5	TRBV15	TRBD2	few
CASSPRTGVNYGYTF	TGTGCCAGCAGCCCCCGGACGGGCGTTAACTATGGCTACACCTTC	TRBJ1-2	TRBV7-8	-	many
CSASFLSVSYEQYF	TGCAGTGCTAGCTTTCTGTCTGTCAGCTACGAGCAGTACTTC	TRBJ2-7	TRBV20-1	-	-
CATSDLGLARSNTGELFF	TGTGCCACCAGTGATTTGGGGCTAGCGAGATCTAACACCGGGGAGCTGTTTTTT	TRBJ2-2	TRBV24-1	-	few
CASSPAGAGVGEQYF	TGCGCCAGCAGCCCCGCCGGAGCGGGAGTAGGCGAGCAGTACTTC	TRBJ2-7	TRBV5-1	TRBD2	-
CASSFRTGGVEETQYF	TGTGCCAGCAGCTTCCGGACAGGGGGGGTAGAAGAGACCCAGTACTTC	TRBJ2-5	TRBV7-9	TRBD1	few
CAWSIGDEQFF	TGTGCCTGGAGTATAGGGGATGAGCAGTTCTTC	TRBJ2-1	TRBV30	-	-
CAIRGTGNSPLHF	TGTGCCATCAGAGGGACAGGGAATTCACCCCTCCACTTT	TRBJ1-6	TRBV10-3	TRBD1	-
CASSLGGLAGNTGELFF	TGTGCCAGCAGCTTAGGGGGACTAGCGGGGAACACCGGGGAGCTGTTTTTT	TRBJ2-2	TRBV7-2	TRBD2	few
CASSIGRAYSYEQYF	TGTGCCAGTAGTATCGGAAGGGCTTACTCCTACGAGCAGTACTTC	TRBJ2-7	TRBV19	-	few